These 31 T cell receptor beta chains were all obtained from the same sample, sequenced in a study of CD8 T cells in ankylosing spondylitis. General study results and limits: Made up of eight highly homologous variants, a TCR beta motif appeared characteristic of ankylosing spondylitis blood.

Which antigens these TCRs recognize remains unknown. TCRdb ran MiXCR on the 5' RACE reads and lists one entry per CDR3 protein. The sample consists of around 540,000 distinct CDR3 sequences, 12% of them appearing once. Sequences were obtained from blood, either unsorted or a sorted T cell fraction (not recorded which). These receptors were collected from a male donor with ankylosing spondylitis.

This clonotype was seen more than once but under ten times. The rearrangement joins TRBV6-5 to TRBJ1-1, with D hard to call. Between the trimmed V and J ends, which lost 2 bases and 4 bases, there was a span of 8 bases. The CDR3 has 13 amino acids. Germline V gene sequence: CDR1 MNHEY, CDR2 SVGAGI. The CDR3 loop is CASSYGKGTEAFF. CDR3 nucleotides: TGTGCCAGCAGTTACGGTAAGGGCACTGAAGCTTTCTTT.

The chain links TRBV6-2 or TRBV6-3 to TRBJ2-1, with no clear D. V shed 6 bases and J shed 4 bases, with 19 bases lying between them. The CDR3 length is 16 residues. From germline, CDR1 is MNHEY and CDR2 SVGEGT. The CDR3 reads CASSTQVDQRYNEQFF. DNA of the CDR3: TGTGCCAGCAGCACGCAGGTAGATCAGCGATACAATGAGCAGTTCTTC.

The sample holds a few counts of this clonotype. The V gene is TRBV20-1, the J gene TRBJ1-2; a possible D gene is TRBD1 (6 bases). The V and J ends lost 8 bases and 4 bases respectively, with 14 bases between them. The CDR3 is 12 residues long. Germline V CDR1 and CDR2: DFQATT, SNEGSKA (reference sequence). The CDR3 region is CSTDGGVYGYTF. The CDR3, as DNA: TGCAGTACAGACGGGGGCGTCTATGGCTACACCTTC.

This clonotype was recorded at least ten times. The rearrangement uses TRBV5-1 and TRBJ2-3; D possibly corresponds to TRBD2 (5 bases). This CDR3 spans 17 amino acids. The germline gives CDR1 SGHRS, CDR2 YFSETQ. V dropped 5 bases and J dropped 2 bases, with 21 bases sitting between them. CDR3 bases: TGCGCCAGCAGTCGGGGTCTTCCACCCGAGTACACAGATACGCAGTATTTT. It translates to CASSRGLPPEYTDTQYF.

The chain has TRBV20-1 and TRBJ2-5; D is undetermined. V lost 6 bases and J 0 bases, leaving 11 bases between the germline ends. Germline assignment: CDR1 DFQATT and CDR2 SNEGSKA (reference sequence). The CDR3 consists of 13 residues. The CDR3, as DNA: TGCAGTGCCTCAAACGGTTACCAAGAGACCCAGTACTTC. Its protein is CSASNGYQETQYF.

This clonotype was counted a few times. The CDR3 loop reads CATAPDGTNTGELFF. DNA for the CDR3: TGTGCCACCGCCCCGGACGGGACGAACACCGGGGAGCTGTTTTTT. The J gene is TRBJ2-2, the V gene TRBV6-4; tentative D call: TRBD2 (5 bases). Germline V gives CDR1 MRHNA, CDR2 SNTAGT. Trimming removed 10 bases at V and 0 bases at J, with 15 bases between. This CDR3 region has 15 residues.

This chain connects TRBV15 to TRBJ2-1; D not certain. Germline CDR1 reads LNHNV; CDR2 reads YYDKDF (reference sequence). Trimming took off 5 bases at V and 8 bases at J, with 22 bases between the two ends. CDR3 length: 16 residues. The CDR3: CATSSGIAALSDEQFF. In DNA, the CDR3 is TGTGCCACCAGCTCAGGTATAGCTGCCTTAAGCGATGAGCAGTTCTTC.

V usage is TRBV7-2 and J usage is TRBJ2-1; 14 positions agree with TRBD2. Trimming took 5 bases from V and 6 from J; bases not matched to a gene: 6. There are 16 residues in the CDR3. Germline V CDR1 and CDR2: SGHTA, FQGNSA. Written as DNA, the CDR3 is TGTGCCAGCAGCCCCGGACTAGCGGGAGGAAGCAATGAGCAGTTCTTC. This encodes CASSPGLAGGSNEQFF.

The rearrangement uses TRBV3-1 and TRBJ2-1; 9 bases fit TRBD2. Trimming at V came to 1 base and at J to 5 bases, leaving 9 bases not matched to a gene. The CDR3 totals 17 residues. Germline CDR1 LGHDT, CDR2 YNNKEL (reference sequence). The CDR3 nucleotides read TGTGCCAGCAGCCAAGGAATCCCTAGCGGGATCCACAATGAGCAGTTCTTC. It yields the protein CASSQGIPSGIHNEQFF.

This clonotype was recorded many times. This chain connects TRBV5-6 to TRBJ1-2; no definite D call. The germline V gene has CDR1 SGHDT and CDR2 YYEEEE. Trimming left V 5 bases short and J 5 bases short, with 13 bases between. The CDR3 runs 13 residues. In DNA, the CDR3 is TGTGCCAGCAGTTCGGGCCTGTGGTATGGCTACACCTTC. Translated, it gives CASSSGLWYGYTF.

The rearrangement links TRBV12-3 or TRBV12-4 to TRBJ2-3; 14 nucleotides line up with TRBD2. The CDR3 is 18 amino acids. The V and J ends lost 8 bases and 3 bases, in that order; junction bases with no gene match: 13. CDR3 DNA: TGTGCCAGCTGCCCCGCAGGACTAGCGGGAGGTAAAACAGATACGCAGTATTTT. Residues: CASCPAGLAGGKTDTQYF.

The CDR3 DNA reads as TGTGCCAGCAGTTACCAGGGGGCGCCTGGGGCCAACGTCCTGACTTTC. Translating it yields CASSYQGAPGANVLTF. The chain uses TRBV6-5 and TRBJ2-6; TRBD1 matches at 8 bases. This CDR3 has 16 amino acids. Trimming at V came to 2 bases and at J to 2 bases, leaving 2 bases not matched to a gene. Germline-derived CDR1 and CDR2 are MNHEY and SVGAGI.

The V call is TRBV10-3, the J call TRBJ2-5, with D hard to call. The CDR3 loop spans 12 amino acids. Trimming pared 3 bases from V and 1 base from J, leaving 3 bases between. CDR1 and CDR2 from the germline V gene are ENHRY and SYGVKD. The CDR3 is CAISDFQETQYF. CDR3 DNA sequence: TGTGCCATCAGTGATTTCCAAGAGACCCAGTACTTC.

The chain links TRBV4-1 to TRBJ1-2; D remains ambiguous. Trimming removed 4 bases at V and 8 bases at J, with 17 bases between. Looked up from germline, CDR1 is MGHRA and CDR2 is YSYEKL. This CDR3 has 14 residues. CDR3 bases: TGCGCCAGCAGCCCCCACGGGTTTGGAGAGGGCTACACCTTC. Protein sequence: CASSPHGFGEGYTF.

In this sample, this clonotype turned up many times. This chain connects TRBV24-1 to TRBJ2-5; possibly TRBD1 for D (6 bases). Looked up from germline, CDR1 is KGHDR and CDR2 is SFDVKD. V was shortened by 2 bases and J by 4 bases, with 16 bases between the two germline ends. This CDR3 region has 16 residues. This CDR3 is CATSDSRQGNRETQYF. The DNA of the CDR3 is TGTGCCACCAGTGATTCTCGCCAGGGGAATCGAGAGACCCAGTACTTC.

This chain uses TRBV29-1 with TRBJ2-1; TRBD1 matches at 7 bases. V shed 7 bases and J 0 bases; nucleotides not matched to a gene: 6. The length of the CDR3 is 14 residues. From germline, CDR1 is SQVTM and CDR2 ANQGSEA. CDR3: CSAGQQSSYNEQFF. As DNA, the CDR3 is TGCAGCGCGGGACAGCAAAGCTCCTACAATGAGCAGTTCTTC.

V usage is TRBV24-1 and J usage is TRBJ2-1; D gene uncertain. V was trimmed by 4 bases and J by 1 base, leaving 10 bases between them. CDR3 size: 15 residues. Germline V gives CDR1 KGHDR, CDR2 SFDVKD. The CDR3 loop reads CATSEVGSSYNEQFF. DNA for the CDR3: TGTGCCACCAGTGAGGTGGGATCTTCCTACAATGAGCAGTTCTTC.

This clonotype has just a few counts. This chain links TRBV5-1 with TRBJ2-3; TRBD2 matches 10 bases. V shed 7 bases, J shed 4 bases, and the junction held 6 bases outside the gene matches. This CDR3 is 14 amino acids long. Germline V lookup: CDR1 SGHRS, CDR2 YFSETQ. This CDR3 is CASFSGRTSDTQYF. The CDR3 nucleotides are TGCGCCAGCTTTAGCGGGAGGACCTCAGATACGCAGTATTTT.

This clonotype was found a few times. The chain couples TRBV18 to TRBJ1-1; no definite D call. The CDR3 is 15 amino acids. Trimming took off 2 bases at V and 4 bases at J, with 14 bases between the two ends. Per germline, CDR1 KGHSH and CDR2 LQKENI. The CDR3 reads CASSPSVVGGTEAFF. DNA for the CDR3: TGTGCCAGCTCACCATCAGTCGTCGGTGGCACTGAAGCTTTCTTT.

In its sample, this clonotype was seen a few times. The V call is TRBV4-1, the J call TRBJ1-5; D might be TRBD1 (6 bases). Trimming pared 0 bases from V and 3 bases from J, leaving 15 bases between. The germline V gene has CDR1 MGHRA and CDR2 YSYEKL. The CDR3 covers 17 residues. The CDR3 here is CASSQEDRQALNQPQHF. As DNA, the CDR3 is TGCGCCAGCAGCCAAGAGGACCGACAGGCCCTCAATCAGCCCCAGCATTTT.

This chain joins TRBV3-1 and TRBJ2-3; a possible D gene is TRBD2 (6 bases). Trimming took 4 bases from V and 10 from J, leaving 21 bases between them. This CDR3 region has 15 residues. Germline V gives CDR1 LGHDT, CDR2 YNNKEL (reference sequence). The CDR3 nucleotides read TGTGCCAGCAGCCCAGTGGATGGGGGAGGAATTTCGCAGTATTTT. This gives the protein CASSPVDGGGISQYF.

The table lists this clonotype with a few counts. The rearrangement uses TRBV7-2 and TRBJ1-4; unclear D gene. The CDR3 is 13 residues long. CDR1 and CDR2 (germline): SGHTA, FQGNSA. Trimming pared 5 bases from V and 4 bases from J, leaving 8 bases between. CDR3 bases: TGTGCCAGCAGCGGCGGGGTTAATGAAAAACTGTTTTTT. It codes for CASSGGVNEKLFF.

This clonotype was counted only a few times. The chain recombines TRBV5-6 with TRBJ1-2, with D hard to call. CDR1 SGHDT and CDR2 YYEEEE come from the germline V gene. With 2 bases removed from V and 7 bases from J, the gap between germline ends came to 12 bases. The CDR3 has 13 amino acids. The CDR3 sequence is CASSFVTLPGYTF. The DNA of the CDR3 is TGTGCCAGCAGCTTTGTCACCCTCCCTGGCTACACCTTC.

This clonotype has a count of ten or more. The chain carries TRBV29-1 and TRBJ1-2; D ambiguous. This CDR3 is 11 amino acids long. CDR1 and CDR2 (germline): SQVTM, ANQGSEA. Trimming stripped 4 bases from V and 6 bases from J, with 9 bases between. The CDR3 bases are TGCAGCGTTGGCAGCTTGAATGGCTACACCTTC. Its protein is CSVGSLNGYTF.

V is TRBV12-3 or TRBV12-4 and J is TRBJ2-7; 15 bases fit TRBD2. The ends lost 3 bases at V and 0 bases at J; junction bases unmatched: 9. The CDR3 spans 19 residues. The CDR3 DNA is TGTGCCAGCAGTTTCCCCGGACTAGCGGGAGGGCAGAGCTCCTACGAGCAGTACTTC. Translation gives CASSFPGLAGGQSSYEQYF.

This rearrangement joins TRBV3-1 to TRBJ2-2; no definite D call. Trimming stripped 1 base from V and 4 bases from J, with 10 bases between. This CDR3 is built from 15 residues. CDR1 LGHDT and CDR2 YNNKEL come from the germline V gene (reference sequence). The DNA of the CDR3 is TGTGCCAGCAGCCAAGCATTAGCAGGCACCGGGGAGCTGTTTTTT. Its protein is CASSQALAGTGELFF.

A few counts support this clonotype. The rearrangement joins TRBV29-1 to TRBJ1-2; unclear D gene. The V gene's germline CDR1 is SQVTM and CDR2 ANQGSEA. With 3 bases removed from V and 3 bases from J, the gap between germline ends came to 8 bases. This CDR3 spans 12 amino acids. The DNA for the CDR3 is TGCAGCGTTGATCACGGTGACTATGGCTACACCTTC. It translates to CSVDHGDYGYTF.

The table lists this clonotype with a few counts. The J gene is TRBJ1-6, the V gene TRBV6-1, with D unclear. Germline-derived CDR1 and CDR2 are MNHNS and SASEGT. V lost 6 bases and J lost 2, with 5 bases in between. The length of the CDR3 is 13 residues. CDR3 region: CASRLAYNSPLHF. The DNA for the CDR3 is TGTGCCAGCAGACTTGCCTATAATTCACCCCTCCACTTT.

CDR3 in DNA: TGTGCCAGCAGCCAAACTGGCGGGAGCCAGTTCTTC. Translating it yields CASSQTGGSQFF. The chain combines TRBV3-1 with TRBJ2-1; 7 bases fit TRBD2. The V and J ends lost 2 bases and 13 bases, in that order; junction bases with no gene match: 5. The CDR3 loop spans 12 amino acids. In germline, CDR1 is LGHDT, CDR2 YNNKEL (reference sequence).

This clonotype occurred a few times. This sequence joins TRBV7-2 and TRBJ2-1, with no clear D. Germline V gene lookup returns CDR1 SGHTA and CDR2 FQGNSA. The ends were cut back, 4 bases at V and 10 bases at J, with 11 bases in the middle. This CDR3 is built from 12 residues. The CDR3 coding sequence is TGTGCCAGCAGCTGGTCTCCCAAAGAGCAGTTCTTC. Translation: CASSWSPKEQFF.

The chain couples TRBV11-2 to TRBJ2-6; 10 nucleotides agree with TRBD2. V lost 5 bases to trimming and J lost 0 bases; unmatched junction nucleotides: 7. Germline-derived CDR1 and CDR2 are SGHAT and FQNNGV. The CDR3 spans 18 residues. The CDR3 spells CASSILAGVTSGANVLTF. The CDR3 bases are TGTGCCAGCAGCATTCTAGCGGGAGTCACCTCTGGGGCCAACGTCCTGACTTTC.